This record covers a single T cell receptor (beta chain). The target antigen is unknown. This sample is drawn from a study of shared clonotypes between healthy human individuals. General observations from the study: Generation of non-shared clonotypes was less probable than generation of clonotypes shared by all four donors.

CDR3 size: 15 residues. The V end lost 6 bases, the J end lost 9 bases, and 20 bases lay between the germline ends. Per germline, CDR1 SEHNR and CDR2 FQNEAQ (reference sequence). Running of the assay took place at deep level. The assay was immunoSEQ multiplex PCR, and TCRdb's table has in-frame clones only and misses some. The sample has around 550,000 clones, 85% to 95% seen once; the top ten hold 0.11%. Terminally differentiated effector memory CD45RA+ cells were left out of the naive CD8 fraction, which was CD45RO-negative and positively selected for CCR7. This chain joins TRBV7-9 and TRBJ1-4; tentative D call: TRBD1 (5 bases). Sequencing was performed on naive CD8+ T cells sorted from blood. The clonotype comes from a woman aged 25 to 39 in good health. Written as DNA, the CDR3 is TGTGCCAGCAGGGGTCCGGGACGGGAAGATCAAAAACTGTTTTTT. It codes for CASRGPGREDQKLFF.